These 20 T cell receptor beta chains share one sample of origin, sequenced in a study of OX40 agonist ivuxolimab in advanced cancers. Sequencing used immunoSEQ multiplex PCR; TCRdb keeps in-frame clones, though not all of them. The top ten hold around 0.97% of the sample, which has fewer than 85,000 clones, around 87% seen once. The sequences come from CD4+ or CD8+ T cells sorted from blood, collected in a trial of the OX40 agonist ivuxolimab. The receptors shown here come from an adult with an advanced solid tumor such as melanoma, head and neck, liver or kidney cancer.

The chain couples TRBV7-2 to TRBJ1-1; possible D gene TRBD1, 6 bases. This CDR3 contains 16 residues. The ends were cut back, 4 bases at V and 3 bases at J, with 18 bases in the middle. CDR1 SGHTA and CDR2 FQGNSA come from the germline V gene. The CDR3 DNA is TGTGCCAGCAGCTCCAGGCAAAGGGGGTCGGACACTGAAGCTTTCTTT. Protein product: CASSSRQRGSDTEAFF. Full variable domain (outside the CDR3, taken from reference TRBV7-2 and TRBJ1-1): GAGVSQSPSNKVTEKGKDVELRCDPISGHTALYWYRQSLGQGLEFLIYFQGNSAPDKSGLPSDRFSAERTGGSVSTLTIQRTQQEDSAVYLCASSSRQRGSDTEAFFGQGTRLTVV.

This clone was recorded only once. The genes are TRBV6-5 and TRBJ2-7, with D perhaps matching TRBD2 (6 bases). The CDR3 is 16 amino acids. Germline V lookup: CDR1 MNHEY, CDR2 SVGAGI. V was clipped by 2 bases and J by 7 bases, with 21 bases between them. The CDR3 protein is CASSYVGVHAGGEQYF. DNA for the CDR3: TGTGCCAGCAGTTACGTAGGGGTCCACGCTGGGGGGGAGCAGTACTTC.

The CDR3 DNA is TGCAGCGTTGCAGGGAGGTTGAACTATGGCTACACCTTC. Its protein product is CSVAGRLNYGYTF. The chain recombines TRBV29-1 with TRBJ1-2, with a possible D match to TRBD1 (5 bases). In germline, CDR1 is SQVTM, CDR2 ANQGSEA. V dropped 4 bases and J dropped 2 bases, with 11 bases sitting between them. The CDR3 contains 13 residues.

In its sample, this clone was seen a few times. The CDR3 DNA reads as TGTGCCAGCAGCCAAGGACTAGCGGGCGAGCAGTACTTC. This sequence encodes CASSQGLAGEQYF. The chain uses TRBV14 and TRBJ2-7, with 10 bases aligning to TRBD2. Germline values: CDR1 SGHDN, CDR2 FVKESK. Trimming at V came to 1 base and at J to 6 bases, leaving 0 bases not matched to a gene. The CDR3 covers 13 residues.

The chain is built from TRBV7-2 and TRBJ2-7, with TRBD2 identical over 10 bases. The CDR3 length is 16 residues. Germline trimming cut 1 base from V and 4 bases from J; bases unmatched to any gene: 7. Looked up from germline, CDR1 is SGHTA and CDR2 is FQGNSA. CDR3 sequence (DNA): TGTGCCAGCAGCTTAGACCGGACTAGCGGACGTTACGAGCAGTACTTC. Its translation is CASSLDRTSGRYEQYF. The variable domain in full, with the rest retrieved from reference TRBV7-2 and TRBJ2-7, is GAGVSQSPSNKVTEKGKDVELRCDPISGHTALYWYRQSLGQGLEFLIYFQGNSAPDKSGLPSDRFSAERTGGSVSTLTIQRTQQEDSAVYLCASSLDRTSGRYEQYFGPGTRLTVT.

This chain joins TRBV6-1 and TRBJ1-4; the D is unclear. CDR3 length: 15 amino acids. V was pared by 4 bases and J by 7 bases, with 16 bases between. Germline assignment: CDR1 MNHNS and CDR2 SASEGT. This chain's CDR3 is CASSAPPVSSEKLFF. Written as DNA, the CDR3 is TGTGCCAGCAGTGCCCCTCCAGTAAGCTCTGAAAAACTGTTTTTT.

This clone was seen only once. The chain recombines TRBV27 with TRBJ2-7; no firm D call. Germline values: CDR1 MNHEY, CDR2 SMNVEV (reference sequence). The V and J ends lost 0 bases and 2 bases respectively, with 2 bases between them. The CDR3 totals 12 residues. CDR3 sequence (DNA): TGTGCCAGCAGTTTATCTCCCTACGAGCAGTACTTC. This codes for CASSLSPYEQYF.

The genes are TRBV5-4 and TRBJ2-3; TRBD2 might be the D (7 bases). The CDR3 spans 14 residues. V was cut by 3 bases and J by 3 bases, with 11 bases left in between. CDR1 SGHNT and CDR2 YYREEE come from the germline V gene (reference sequence). CDR3 sequence reads: CASSSRGGTDTQYF. The CDR3 DNA reads TGTGCCAGCAGCTCAAGGGGGGGGACAGATACGCAGTATTTT.

This clone occurred a few times. The chain carries TRBV6-6 and TRBJ1-2; unclear D gene. This CDR3 spans 10 amino acids. Trimming took 1 base from V and 6 from J, leaving 0 bases between them. Germline CDR1 reads MNHNY; CDR2 reads SVGAGI (reference sequence). The CDR3 loop reads CASSYYGYTF. The CDR3 DNA reads as TGTGCCAGCAGTTACTATGGCTACACCTTC.

The table lists this clone with a count of one. V usage is TRBV5-6 and J usage is TRBJ2-7, with 8 bases lining up with TRBD1. Germline CDR1 and CDR2: SGHDT and YYEEEE. This CDR3 spans 13 amino acids. The ends lost 4 bases at V and 3 bases at J; junction bases unmatched: 3. In DNA, the CDR3 is TGTGCCAGCAGCGCCGGGACAGGCTACGAGCAGTACTTC. Its translation: CASSAGTGYEQYF.

Points on this clone: At one end, the junction sequence differs from germline, possibly due to a read error. The J gene is TRBJ2-7, the V gene TRBV7-9, with 14 nucleotides matching TRBD2. Germline values: CDR1 SEHNR, CDR2 FQNEAQ (reference sequence). The CDR3 has 14 residues. The CDR3 bases are TGTGCCAGCAGCTCGGGACTAGCGGGGGCCTTTCGCGACTTC. Its protein is CASSSGLAGAFRDF.

In DNA, the CDR3 is TGTGCCAGCTCACCAGGAAGCTCCTACAATGAGCAGTTCTTC. Translation: CASSPGSSYNEQFF. J is TRBJ2-1 and V is TRBV18; D ambiguous. Deletions cut 2 bases from V and 0 bases from J, with 5 bases between. Germline V lookup: CDR1 KGHSH, CDR2 LQKENI. The CDR3 is 14 residues long.

V gene TRBV19 combines with J gene TRBJ1-2; TRBD1 matches at 9 bases. Germline V gene sequence: CDR1 LNHDA, CDR2 SQIVND (reference sequence). The CDR3 is made up of 13 amino acids. Unmatched junction bases numbered 2, after V lost 2 bases and J lost 7 bases. CDR3 nucleotide sequence: TGTGCCAGTAGTATAACAGGGGGCGTTGGCTACACCTTC. Translation: CASSITGGVGYTF.

The rearrangement joins TRBV28 to TRBJ1-6; possible D gene TRBD1, 6 bases. Trimming shortened V by 4 bases and J by 7 bases, and 11 bases separated the two germline ends. Germline CDR1 MDHEN, CDR2 SYDVKM. The CDR3 has 14 residues. CDR3: CASSYRAYNSPLHF. The CDR3 DNA reads as TGTGCCAGCAGTTACAGGGCGTACAATTCACCCCTCCACTTT.

The chain employs TRBV14 and TRBJ1-3; D is possibly TRBD1 (5 bases). Germline lookup yields CDR1 SGHDN and CDR2 FVKESK. Between the trimmed V and J ends, which lost 4 bases and 0 bases, there was a span of 13 bases. The CDR3 spans 16 residues. In DNA, the CDR3 is TGTGCCAGCAGCCGGACCGGGACCGGCTCTGGAAACACCATATATTTT. Protein: CASSRTGTGSGNTIYF.

This clone was found once. J is TRBJ2-1 and V is TRBV5-1, with TRBD2 matching over 10 bases. The germline CDR1 and CDR2 sequences are SGHRS and YFSETQ. CDR3 length: 17 amino acids. V lost 4 bases and J lost 7; bases outside the gene matches: 14. The CDR3 sequence: CASSLSDPSGRGNEQFF. The CDR3 DNA sequence: TGCGCCAGCAGCCTCTCGGATCCTAGCGGGAGAGGAAATGAGCAGTTCTTC. Complete variable domain (other parts from reference TRBV5-1 and TRBJ2-1): KAGVTQTPRYLIKTRGQQVTLSCSPISGHRSVSWYQQTPGQGLQFLFEYFSETQRNKGNFPGRFSGRQFSNSRSEMNVSTLELGDSALYLCASSLSDPSGRGNEQFFGPGTRLTVL.

This chain links TRBV12-5 with TRBJ2-4, with D uncertain. The CDR3 spans 14 residues. The germline gives CDR1 LGHNT, CDR2 FRNRAP. Trimming pared 3 bases from V and 1 base from J, leaving 7 bases between. As DNA, the CDR3 is TGTGCTAGTGGTTTCCTGGGGGCCAAAAACATTCAGTACTTC. Its translation: CASGFLGAKNIQYF.

The rearrangement uses TRBV19 and TRBJ1-6; 9 nucleotides line up with TRBD1. CDR1 LNHDA and CDR2 SQIVND come from the germline V gene (reference sequence). The CDR3 runs to 15 residues. V shed 5 bases and J 10 bases; nucleotides not matched to a gene: 9. The CDR3 bases are TGTGCCAGTAGTTCCGGTGGGACAGGGAACTCACCCCTCCACTTT. Protein sequence: CASSSGGTGNSPLHF.

V gene TRBV5-1 combines with J gene TRBJ2-5; 8 nucleotides match TRBD2. The CDR3 totals 15 residues. V gave up 4 bases and J gave up 3 bases; unmatched junction bases: 8. Looked up from germline, CDR1 is SGHRS and CDR2 is YFSETQ. The CDR3 is CASSQGTSGEETQYF. The CDR3, as DNA: TGCGCCAGCAGCCAGGGGACTAGTGGGGAAGAGACCCAGTACTTC.

This chain links TRBV7-9 with TRBJ2-3; TRBD2 aligns across 8 bases. From germline, CDR1 is SEHNR and CDR2 FQNEAQ (reference sequence). This CDR3 has 18 amino acids. V shed 7 bases and J 0 bases; nucleotides not matched to a gene: 15. The CDR3 nucleotides are TGTGCCAGCACCTTGAGGGGCCGGGGGGGATCTAGCACAGATACGCAGTATTTT. As protein: CASTLRGRGGSSTDTQYF.